The rows below give T cell receptor beta chains drawn from one sample of a study of T cells after posttransplantation cyclophosphamide. Here immunoSEQ multiplex PCR was the method, and the copy in TCRdb shows in-frame clones only, minus some. The sample has tens of thousands of clones, none seen only once. The sequenced sample consisted of PBMCs. The receptors shown here come from a woman aged 55-70 years in good health, CMV-negative, and a related stem cell transplant donor. The CDR3 runs from the conserved cysteine through the conserved F or W. The D gene is left open where the match is weak. A row's size may be missing; if present it is once, few, many or a size class.

TRBJ1-2 TRBD1 TRBV11-2 few TGTGCCAGCAGCAAGGGACAGGGCCACACCTTC CASSKGQGHTF
TRBJ2-5 NA TRBV6-2/TRBV6-3 many TGTGCCAGCAGGCCTCCAGCGGTAGAGACCCAGTACTTC CASRPPAVETQYF
TRBJ1-6 TRBD1 TRBV28 NA TGTGCCAGCAGTTTAAGACAGGGGTATAATTCACCCCTCCACTTT CASSLRQGYNSPLHF
TRBJ2-1 NA TRBV28 many TGTGCCAGCGGAGGGCAGCACAATGAGCAGTTCTTC CASGGQHNEQFF
TRBJ2-7 TRBD1 TRBV30 NA TGTGCCTGGAGTGTACAGGCCAGGGGGCCCTACGAGCAGTACTTC CAWSVQARGPYEQYF
TRBJ1-5 TRBD1 TRBV12-3/TRBV12-4 few TGTGCCAGCAGCGTATTTCAGGGGGCTTCTCAGCCCCAGCATTTT CASSVFQGASQPQHF
TRBJ1-5 NA TRBV30 NA TGTGCCTGGAGTGTGGCCAGGGATTGGCCCCAGCATTTT CAWSVARDWPQHF
TRBJ1-4 TRBD1 TRBV28 many TGTGCCAGCAGTTTATACAGGACAGGGAGGGACGAAAAACTGTTTTTT CASSLYRTGRDEKLFF
TRBJ2-2 TRBD2 TRBV19 many TGTGCCAGTAGGCAAGGACTAGCCGGGGAGCTGTTTTTT CASRQGLAGELFF
TRBJ2-1 TRBD1 TRBV5-1 many TGCGCCAGCAGCTCAGGACAGGGAAATGAGCAGTTCTTC CASSSGQGNEQFF